This T cell receptor (beta chain) was profiled in a study of T-cell reconstitution after alpha-beta-depleted transplantation in children. In this sample, this clonotype turned up many times. Unique molecular identifiers were used to barcode this TCRbeta library. TCRdb processed the PCR reads anew with MiXCR; each CDR3 protein has one entry. The data contain approximately 240,000 distinct CDR3 sequences, roughly 9% of them singletons. The CDR3 has 13 residues. J lost 1 base, V lost 4 bases, and 3 bases had no gene match. The germline V gene has CDR1 SQVTM and CDR2 ANQGSEA. The specimen comprised PBMCs from the stem cell graft donor, sampled from the stem cell graft. The chain recombines TRBV29-1 with TRBJ1-1; 7 nucleotides agree with TRBD1. This sequence was found in a human donor who donated a stem cell graft to a child with acute lymphoblastic leukemia. In nucleotides, the CDR3 is TGCAGCGTTGTGACAGGGAGGAACACTGAAGCTTTCTTT. Amino acid sequence: CSVVTGRNTEAFF.